The entry below gives a single T cell receptor (beta chain) sequence along with its context. This entry belongs to a study of blood T cell repertoires in COVID-19. TCRdb's table, derived via immunoSEQ multiplex PCR, lists solely in-frame clones and lacks some. The sample records 150,000 or so clones, roughly 90% being singletons. Sequencing was done on a sample of peripheral blood. This TCR came from a man aged 55-75 years with active or convalescent COVID-19.

CDR3 sequence: CATSDGTRDGTEAFF. The CDR3 DNA sequence: TGTGCCACCAGTGATGGGACACGGGATGGCACTGAAGCTTTCTTT. The chain has TRBV24-1 and TRBJ1-1; TRBD1 might be the D (6 bases). Trimming took 3 bases from V and 4 from J, leaving 14 bases between them. The CDR3 loop spans 15 amino acids. CDR1 is KGHDR and CDR2 is SFDVKD in the germline V gene.